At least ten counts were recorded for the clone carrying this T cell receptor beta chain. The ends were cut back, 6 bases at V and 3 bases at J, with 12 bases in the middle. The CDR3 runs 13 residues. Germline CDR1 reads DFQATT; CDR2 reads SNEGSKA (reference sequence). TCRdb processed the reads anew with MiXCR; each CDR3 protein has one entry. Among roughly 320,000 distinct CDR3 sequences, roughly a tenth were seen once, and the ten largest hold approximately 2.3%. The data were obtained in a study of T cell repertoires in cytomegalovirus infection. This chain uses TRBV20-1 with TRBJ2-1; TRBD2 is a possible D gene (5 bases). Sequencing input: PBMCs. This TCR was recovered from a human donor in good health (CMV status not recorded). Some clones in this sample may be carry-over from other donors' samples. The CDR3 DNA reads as TGCAGTGCCCCACGAGGACTCTACAATGAGCAGTTCTTC. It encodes CSAPRGLYNEQFF.